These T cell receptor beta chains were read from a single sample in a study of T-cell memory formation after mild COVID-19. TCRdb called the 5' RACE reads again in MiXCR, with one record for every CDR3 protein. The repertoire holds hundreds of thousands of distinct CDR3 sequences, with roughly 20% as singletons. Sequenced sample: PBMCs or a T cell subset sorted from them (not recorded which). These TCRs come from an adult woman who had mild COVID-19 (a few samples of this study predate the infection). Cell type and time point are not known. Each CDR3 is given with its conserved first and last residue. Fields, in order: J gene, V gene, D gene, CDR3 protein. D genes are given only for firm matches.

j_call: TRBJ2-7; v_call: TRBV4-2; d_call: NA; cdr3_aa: CASSQVPGASSYEQYF
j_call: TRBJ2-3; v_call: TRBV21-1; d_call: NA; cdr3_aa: CASSKEQREGGDTQYF
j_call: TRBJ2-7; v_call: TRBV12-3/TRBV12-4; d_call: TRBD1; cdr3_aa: CASSIGQGGLYF
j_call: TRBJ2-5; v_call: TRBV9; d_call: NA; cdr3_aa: CASSVDRDPRRETQYF
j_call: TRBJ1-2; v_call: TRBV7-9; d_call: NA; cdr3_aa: CASSSPYGYTF
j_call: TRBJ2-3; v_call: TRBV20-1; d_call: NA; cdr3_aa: CSASSSTDTQYF
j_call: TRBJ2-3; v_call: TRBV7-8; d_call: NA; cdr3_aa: CASSSGTSMGTDTQYF
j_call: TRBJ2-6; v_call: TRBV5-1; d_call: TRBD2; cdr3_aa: CASSLGDYLSGANVLTF
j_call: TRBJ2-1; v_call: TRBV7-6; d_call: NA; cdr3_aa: CASSLGSSQEQFF
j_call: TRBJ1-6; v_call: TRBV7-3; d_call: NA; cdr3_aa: CASSKTGNNSPLHF
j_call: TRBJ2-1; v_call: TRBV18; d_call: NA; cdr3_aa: CASSPLIANEQFF
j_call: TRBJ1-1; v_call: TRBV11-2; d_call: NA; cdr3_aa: CASRQTNTEAFF